What follows are 5 T cell receptor beta chains derived from one specimen sequenced in a study of CD8+ T cells in alopecia areata. Regarding treatment: oral pan-JAK inhibitor, 5-10 mg twice daily. The sequencing template was cDNA reverse transcribed from extracted RNA. Method: immunoSEQ multiplex PCR; TCRdb's copy keeps in-frame clones and lacks some. The sample shows under 150,000 clones, around 63% of them seen only once. Sequences were derived from CD4+ T cells sorted from blood, sampled at week 4, from a patient treated with tofacitinib. All receptors derive from a human donor with alopecia areata.

The chain recombines TRBV9 with TRBJ2-6; D unclear. This CDR3 has 15 residues. The ends were cut back, 1 base at V and 3 bases at J, with 8 bases in the middle. From germline, CDR1 is SGDLS and CDR2 YYNGEE. Here the CDR3 DNA reads TGTGCCAGCAGCGTACGATTGGGTGGGGCCAACGTCCTGACTTTC. It is translated as CASSVRLGGANVLTF.

This chain connects TRBV4-3 to TRBJ1-2; D unresolved. V dropped 0 bases and J dropped 0 bases, with 8 bases sitting between them. The germline CDR1 and CDR2 sequences are LGHNA and YSLEER. The CDR3 is 15 residues long. The CDR3 loop is CASSQEYIPNYGYTF. CDR3 nucleotides: TGCGCCAGCAGCCAAGAATACATTCCTAACTATGGCTACACCTTC.

In its sample, this clone was seen a few times. V and J are TRBV7-2 and TRBJ2-7, with 9 bases lining up with TRBD2. V lost 7 bases and J lost 1; bases outside the gene matches: 8. In germline, CDR1 is SGHTA, CDR2 FQGNSA. The CDR3 runs 15 residues. CDR3 protein: CASTISGSGSYEQYF. The CDR3 DNA reads TGTGCCAGCACCATTAGCGGGAGCGGATCCTACGAGCAGTACTTC.

The CDR3 nucleotides are TGTGCCAGCAGCTTAGCCTATCAGGGGGCGATTAATGAAAAACTGTTTTTT. Translated, it gives CASSLAYQGAINEKLFF. This sequence joins TRBV7-9 and TRBJ1-4, with 8 bases identical to TRBD1. With 0 bases clipped from V and 4 bases from J, the junction kept 7 bases outside the gene matches. Germline V CDR1 and CDR2: SEHNR, FQNEAQ (reference sequence). The CDR3 is made up of 17 amino acids.

The chain carries TRBV13 and TRBJ1-2; D is unresolved. Trimming stripped 6 bases from V and 6 bases from J, with 14 bases between. The V gene's germline CDR1 is PRHDT and CDR2 FYEKMQ (reference sequence). The CDR3 sequence is 13 residues long. CDR3 DNA sequence: TGTGCCAGCAGGCTTACGAGTGTCGATGGCTACACCTTC. This encodes CASRLTSVDGYTF. The whole variable domain, remainder taken from reference TRBV13 and TRBJ1-2, is AAGVIQSPRHLIKEKRETATLKCYPIPRHDTVYWYQQGPGQDPQFLISFYEKMQSDKGSIPDRFSAQQFSDYHSELNMSSLELGDSALYFCASRLTSVDGYTFGSGTRLTVV.